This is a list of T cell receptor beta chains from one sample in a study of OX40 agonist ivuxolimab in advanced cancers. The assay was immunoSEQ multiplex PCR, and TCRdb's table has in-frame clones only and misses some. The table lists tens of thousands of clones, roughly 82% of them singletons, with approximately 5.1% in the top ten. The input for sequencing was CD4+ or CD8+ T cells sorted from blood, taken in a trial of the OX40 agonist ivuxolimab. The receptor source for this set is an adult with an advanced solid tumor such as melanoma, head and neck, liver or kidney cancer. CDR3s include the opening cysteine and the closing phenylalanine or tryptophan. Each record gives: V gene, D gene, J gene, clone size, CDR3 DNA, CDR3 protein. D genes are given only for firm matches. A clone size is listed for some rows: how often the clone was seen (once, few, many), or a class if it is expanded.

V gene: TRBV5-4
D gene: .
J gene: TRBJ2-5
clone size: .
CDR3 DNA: TGTGCCAGCAGCCCCCCCAGCGGGGAGACCCAGTACTTC
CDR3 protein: CASSPPSGETQYF

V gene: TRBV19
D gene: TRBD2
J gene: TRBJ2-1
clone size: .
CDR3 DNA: TGTGCCAGTAGTATACGGGACTACGACAATGAGCAGTTCTTC
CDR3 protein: CASSIRDYDNEQFF

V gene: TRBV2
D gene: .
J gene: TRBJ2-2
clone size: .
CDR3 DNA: TGTGCCAGCAGTCCCTACACCGGGGAGCTGTTTTTT
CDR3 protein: CASSPYTGELFF

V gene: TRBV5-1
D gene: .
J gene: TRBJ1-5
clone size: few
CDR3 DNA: TGCGCCAGCAGCTTTGGGCAGGGGAGCCGCAATCAGCCCCAGCATTTT
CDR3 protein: CASSFGQGSRNQPQHF

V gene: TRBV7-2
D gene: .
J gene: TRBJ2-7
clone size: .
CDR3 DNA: TGTGCCAGCAGCTTATATGCGGGACAGAACTACGAGCAGTACTTC
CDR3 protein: CASSLYAGQNYEQYF

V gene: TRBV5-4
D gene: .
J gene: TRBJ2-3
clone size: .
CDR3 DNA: TGTGCCAGCAGCTTGGCCGGAACAGATACGCAGTATTTT
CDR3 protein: CASSLAGTDTQYF

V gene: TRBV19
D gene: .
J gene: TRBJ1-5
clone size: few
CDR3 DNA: TGTGCCAGCTCCCTCATGTCCGAGGGCAATCAGCCCCAGCATTTT
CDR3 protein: CASSLMSEGNQPQHF

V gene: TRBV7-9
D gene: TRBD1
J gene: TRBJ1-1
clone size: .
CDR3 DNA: TGTGCCAGCAGCTCGGGACAGCCAAACACTGAAGCTTTCTTT
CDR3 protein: CASSSGQPNTEAFF

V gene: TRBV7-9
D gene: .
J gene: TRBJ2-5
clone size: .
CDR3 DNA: TGTGCCAGCAGCTTAGGTTGGGAGACCCAGTACTTC
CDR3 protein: CASSLGWETQYF

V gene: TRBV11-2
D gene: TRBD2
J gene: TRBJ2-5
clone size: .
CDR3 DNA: TGTGCCAGCAGCTCAAGACTAGCGGGGGGTCAAGAGACCCAGTACTTC
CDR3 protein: CASSSRLAGGQETQYF

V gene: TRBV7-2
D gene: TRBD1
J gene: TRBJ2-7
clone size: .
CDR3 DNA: TGTGCCAGCTGCCGGGACAGGGGCGCCTACGAGCAGTACTTC
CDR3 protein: CASCRDRGAYEQYF

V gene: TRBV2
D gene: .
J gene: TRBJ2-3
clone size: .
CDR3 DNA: TGTGCCAGCAGTGATGAGGATACGCAGTATTTT
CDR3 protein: CASSDEDTQYF